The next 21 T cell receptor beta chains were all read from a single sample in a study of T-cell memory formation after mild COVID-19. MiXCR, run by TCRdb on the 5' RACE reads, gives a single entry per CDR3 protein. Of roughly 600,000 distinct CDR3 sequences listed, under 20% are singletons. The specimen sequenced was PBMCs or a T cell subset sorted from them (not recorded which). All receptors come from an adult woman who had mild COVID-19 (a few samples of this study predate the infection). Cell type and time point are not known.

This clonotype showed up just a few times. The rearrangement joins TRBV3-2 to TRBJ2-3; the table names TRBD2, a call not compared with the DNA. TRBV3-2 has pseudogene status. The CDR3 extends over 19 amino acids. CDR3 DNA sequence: TGTGCCAGCAGCCCGGGACTAGCGGGAGGGTCCCGGACCACAGATACGCAGTATTTT. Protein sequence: CASSPGLAGGSRTTDTQYF.

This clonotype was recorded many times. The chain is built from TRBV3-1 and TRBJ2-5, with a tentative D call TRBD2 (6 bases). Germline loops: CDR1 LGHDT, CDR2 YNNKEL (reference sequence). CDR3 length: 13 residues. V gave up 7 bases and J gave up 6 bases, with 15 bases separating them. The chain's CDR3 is CASTYGGGKTQYF. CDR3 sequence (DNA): TGTGCCAGCACCTACGGAGGCGGGAAGACCCAGTACTTC.

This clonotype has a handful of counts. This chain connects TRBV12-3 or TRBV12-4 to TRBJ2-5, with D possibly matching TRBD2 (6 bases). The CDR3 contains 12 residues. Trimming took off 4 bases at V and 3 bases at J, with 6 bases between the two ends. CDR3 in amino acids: CASSWGEETQYF. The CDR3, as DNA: TGTGCCAGCAGTTGGGGGGAAGAGACCCAGTACTTC.

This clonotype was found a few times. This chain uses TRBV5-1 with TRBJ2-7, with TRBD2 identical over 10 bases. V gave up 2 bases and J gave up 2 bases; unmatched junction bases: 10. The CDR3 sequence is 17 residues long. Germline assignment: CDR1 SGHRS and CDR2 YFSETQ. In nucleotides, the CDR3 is TGCGCCAGCAGCTTTATCACGACTAGCGGGTCCGCCTACGAGCAGTACTTC. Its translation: CASSFITTSGSAYEQYF.

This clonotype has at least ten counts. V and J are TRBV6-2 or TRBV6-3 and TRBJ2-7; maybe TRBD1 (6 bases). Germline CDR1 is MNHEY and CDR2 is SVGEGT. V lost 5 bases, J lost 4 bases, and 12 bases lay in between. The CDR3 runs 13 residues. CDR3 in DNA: TGTGCCAGCAGTCCCCTCAGGGGTTACGAGCAGTACTTC. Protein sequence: CASSPLRGYEQYF.

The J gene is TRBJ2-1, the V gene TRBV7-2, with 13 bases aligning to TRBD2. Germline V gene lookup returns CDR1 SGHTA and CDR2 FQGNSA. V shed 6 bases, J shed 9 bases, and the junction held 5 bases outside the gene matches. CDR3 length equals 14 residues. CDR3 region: CASRRTSGSGEQFF. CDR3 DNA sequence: TGTGCCAGCAGACGGACTAGCGGGAGCGGTGAGCAGTTCTTC.

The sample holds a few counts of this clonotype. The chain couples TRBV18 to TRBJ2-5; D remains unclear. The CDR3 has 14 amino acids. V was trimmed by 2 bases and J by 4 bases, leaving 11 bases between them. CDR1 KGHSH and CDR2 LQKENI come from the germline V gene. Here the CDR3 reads CASSPEDGSETQYF. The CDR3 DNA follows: TGTGCCAGCTCACCAGAAGATGGATCAGAGACCCAGTACTTC.

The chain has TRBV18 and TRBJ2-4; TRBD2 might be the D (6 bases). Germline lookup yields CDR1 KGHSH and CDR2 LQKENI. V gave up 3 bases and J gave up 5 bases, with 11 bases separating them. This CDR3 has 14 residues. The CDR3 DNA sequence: TGTGCCAGCTCACCGTCTAGCGTAGAAAACATTCAGTACTTC. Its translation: CASSPSSVENIQYF.

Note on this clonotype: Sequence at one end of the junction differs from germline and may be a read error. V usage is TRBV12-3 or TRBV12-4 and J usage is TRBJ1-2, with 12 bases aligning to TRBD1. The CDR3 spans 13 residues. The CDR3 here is CASSLTPPGQGAF. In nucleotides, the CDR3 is TGTGCCAGCAGTCTTACTCCCCCGGGACAGGGGGCTTTC.

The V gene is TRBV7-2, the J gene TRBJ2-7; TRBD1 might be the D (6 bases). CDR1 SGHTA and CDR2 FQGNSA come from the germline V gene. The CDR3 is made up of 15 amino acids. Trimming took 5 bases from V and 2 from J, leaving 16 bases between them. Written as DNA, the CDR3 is TGTGCCAGCAGCATCCGACAGGTCGTCACCTACGAGCAGTACTTC. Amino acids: CASSIRQVVTYEQYF.

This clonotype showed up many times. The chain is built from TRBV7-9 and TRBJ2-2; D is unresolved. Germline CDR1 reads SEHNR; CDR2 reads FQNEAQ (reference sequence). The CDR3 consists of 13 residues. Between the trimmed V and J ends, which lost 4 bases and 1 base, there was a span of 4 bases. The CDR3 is CASSSKNTGELFF. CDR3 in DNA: TGTGCCAGCAGCTCTAAGAACACCGGGGAGCTGTTTTTT.

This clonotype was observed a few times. The CDR3 DNA sequence: TGTGCCAGCAACACAGGGATCACCTACAATGAGCAGTTCTTC. Protein sequence: CASNTGITYNEQFF. The V and J genes are TRBV2 and TRBJ2-1, with D perhaps TRBD1 (6 bases). V was trimmed by 7 bases and J by 2 bases, leaving 12 bases between them. Germline assignment: CDR1 SNHLY and CDR2 FYNNEI. The CDR3 sequence is 14 residues long.

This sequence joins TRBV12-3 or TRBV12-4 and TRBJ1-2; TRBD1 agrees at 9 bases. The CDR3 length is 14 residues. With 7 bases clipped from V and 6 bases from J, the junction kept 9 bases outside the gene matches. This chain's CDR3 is CASKITGGANGYTF. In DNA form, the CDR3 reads TGTGCCAGCAAAATTACAGGGGGCGCGAATGGCTACACCTTC.

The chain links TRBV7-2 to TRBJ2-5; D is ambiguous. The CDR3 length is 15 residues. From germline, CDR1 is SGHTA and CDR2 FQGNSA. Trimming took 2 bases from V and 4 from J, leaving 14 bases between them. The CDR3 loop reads CASSLNSRWAETQYF. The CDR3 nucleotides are TGTGCCAGCAGCTTAAATTCTCGGTGGGCAGAGACCCAGTACTTC. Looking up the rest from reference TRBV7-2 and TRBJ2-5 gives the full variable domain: GAGVSQSPSNKVTEKGKDVELRCDPISGHTALYWYRQSLGQGLEFLIYFQGNSAPDKSGLPSDRFSAERTGGSVSTLTIQRTQQEDSAVYLCASSLNSRWAETQYFGPGTRLLVL.

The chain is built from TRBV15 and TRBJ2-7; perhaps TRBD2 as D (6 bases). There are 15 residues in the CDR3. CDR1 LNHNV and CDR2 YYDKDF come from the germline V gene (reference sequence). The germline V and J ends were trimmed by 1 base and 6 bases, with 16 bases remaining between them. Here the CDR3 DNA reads TGTGCCACCAGCAGAGTTATAGGAGGGTTCGGCGAGCAGTACTTC. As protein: CATSRVIGGFGEQYF. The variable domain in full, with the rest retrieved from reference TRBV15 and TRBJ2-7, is DAMVIQNPRYQVTQFGKPVTLSCSQTLNHNVMYWYQQKSSQAPKLLFHYYDKDFNNEADTPDNFQSRRPNTSFCFLDIRSPGLGDTAMYLCATSRVIGGFGEQYFGPGTRLTVT.

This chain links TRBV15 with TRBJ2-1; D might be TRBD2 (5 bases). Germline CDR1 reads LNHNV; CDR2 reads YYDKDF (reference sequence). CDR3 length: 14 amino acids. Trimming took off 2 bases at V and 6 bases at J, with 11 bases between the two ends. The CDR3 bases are TGTGCCACCAGCAGACGCGGAGGCGCCAATGAGCAGTTCTTC. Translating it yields CATSRRGGANEQFF.

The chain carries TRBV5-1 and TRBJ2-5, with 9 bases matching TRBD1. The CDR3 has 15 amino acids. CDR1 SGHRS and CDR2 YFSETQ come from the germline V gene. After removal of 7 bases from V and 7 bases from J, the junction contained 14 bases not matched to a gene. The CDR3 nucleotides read TGCGCCAGCGGTCAGCCGGGACAGGGTTTAGGGACCCAGTACTTC. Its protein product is CASGQPGQGLGTQYF.

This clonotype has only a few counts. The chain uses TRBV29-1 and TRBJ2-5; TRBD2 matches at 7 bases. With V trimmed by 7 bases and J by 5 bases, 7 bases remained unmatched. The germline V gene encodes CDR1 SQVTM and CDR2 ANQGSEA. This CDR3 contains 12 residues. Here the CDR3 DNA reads TGCAGCGCGGGGGGAATCAAGGAGACCCAGTACTTC. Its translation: CSAGGIKETQYF. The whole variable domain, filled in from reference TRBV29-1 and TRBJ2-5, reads SAVISQKPSRDICQRGTSLTIQCQVDSQVTMMFWYRQQPGQSLTLIATANQGSEATYESGFVIDKFPISRPNLTFSTLTVSNMSPEDSSIYLCSAGGIKETQYFGPGTRLLVL.

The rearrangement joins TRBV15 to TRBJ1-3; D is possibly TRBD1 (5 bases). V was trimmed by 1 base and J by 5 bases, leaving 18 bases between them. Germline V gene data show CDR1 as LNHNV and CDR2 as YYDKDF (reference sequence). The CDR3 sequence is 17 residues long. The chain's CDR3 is CATSRVTARRGRNTIYF. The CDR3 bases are TGTGCCACCAGCAGAGTTACCGCGCGGCGGGGGAGAAACACCATATATTTT.

The CDR3 sequence is CSVWVGSTGELFF. The CDR3 DNA sequence: TGCAGCGTTTGGGTTGGGAGCACCGGGGAGCTGTTTTTT. The chain has TRBV29-1 and TRBJ2-2; maybe TRBD2 (5 bases). The CDR3 totals 13 residues. Trimming took off 5 bases at V and 4 bases at J, with 11 bases between the two ends. Germline-derived CDR1 and CDR2 are SQVTM and ANQGSEA.

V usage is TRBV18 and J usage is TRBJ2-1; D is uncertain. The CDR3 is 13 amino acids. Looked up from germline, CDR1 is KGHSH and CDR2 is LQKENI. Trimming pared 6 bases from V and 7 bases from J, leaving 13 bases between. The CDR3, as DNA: TGTGCCAGCTCCGGGCCCGGTGGGAATGAGCAGTTCTTC. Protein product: CASSGPGGNEQFF.